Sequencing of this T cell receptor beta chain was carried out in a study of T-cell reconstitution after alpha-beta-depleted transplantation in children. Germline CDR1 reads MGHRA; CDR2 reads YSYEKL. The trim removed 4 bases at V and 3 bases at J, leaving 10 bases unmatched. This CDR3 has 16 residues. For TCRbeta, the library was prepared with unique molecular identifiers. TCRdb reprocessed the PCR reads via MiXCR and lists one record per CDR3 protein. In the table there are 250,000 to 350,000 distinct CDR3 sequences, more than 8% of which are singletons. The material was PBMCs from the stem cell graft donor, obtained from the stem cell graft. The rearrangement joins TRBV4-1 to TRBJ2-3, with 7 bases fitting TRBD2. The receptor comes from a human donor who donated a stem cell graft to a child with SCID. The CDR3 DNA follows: TGCGCCAGCAGCCCCAAGATGGGGGGAGGGACAGATACGCAGTATTTT. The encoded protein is CASSPKMGGGTDTQYF.